This T cell receptor (beta chain) was recorded in a study of T-cell memory formation after mild COVID-19. TCRdb fed the 5' RACE reads into MiXCR, producing one record per CDR3 protein. The sample lists 500,000 to 600,000 distinct CDR3 sequences, roughly 18% seen once, with around 13% in the top ten. To note about this clonotype: Its specificity is not known.

The germline V gene encodes CDR1 MNHEY and CDR2 SMNVEV (reference sequence). The CDR3 totals 15 residues. Germline trimming cut 6 bases from V and 6 bases from J; bases unmatched to any gene: 8. Regarding the study as a whole: Chiefly within CM and EM were the contracting CD4+ clones; CD8+ ones were within EMRA. What remained unconfirmed was the SARS-CoV-2 specificity of second-wave clones peaking on day 37. In pre-infection memory, a portion of responding clones appeared, which suggested that cross-reactive memory joined.

This chain connects TRBV27 to TRBJ1-6; 7 nucleotides line up with TRBD1. Sequencing used PBMCs or a T cell subset sorted from them (not recorded which). This receptor was identified in an adult woman who had mild COVID-19 (a few samples of this study predate the infection). Cell type and time point are not known. The CDR3 sequence is CASSPGAGGNSPLHF. CDR3 DNA: TGTGCCAGCAGCCCCGGGGCAGGGGGTAATTCACCCCTCCACTTT.